Below are 14 T cell receptor beta chains sequenced from a single sample in a study of blood T cell repertoires in COVID-19. Profiling relied on immunoSEQ multiplex PCR, and the TCRdb table lists in-frame clones only, not all of them. The table records 55,000 to 75,000 clones, 55% to 80% of them present only once. Sample: peripheral blood. These receptors all stem from a woman aged 70 to 79 with COVID-19, enrolled during active disease.

The V and J genes are TRBV11-3 and TRBJ2-6; D unresolved. The CDR3 is 16 residues long. The germline gives CDR1 SGHNT, CDR2 YENEEA. The V and J ends lost 5 bases and 2 bases respectively, with 13 bases between them. This chain's CDR3 is CASSLTWRAGANVLTF. CDR3 nucleotide sequence: TGTGCCAGCAGCCTGACATGGCGCGCTGGGGCCAACGTCCTGACTTTC.

The table lists this clone with a few counts. The chain is built from TRBV24-1 and TRBJ2-3, with 8 bases fitting TRBD1. The trim removed 1 base at V and 5 bases at J, leaving 4 bases unmatched. The CDR3 sequence is 15 residues long. CDR1 is KGHDR, CDR2 SFDVKD, per germline. DNA of the CDR3: TGTGCCACCAGTGATTTCGGGACAGGCGAAGATACGCAGTATTTT. Translation gives CATSDFGTGEDTQYF.

The J gene is TRBJ1-4, the V gene TRBV7-9, with D uncertain. Germline assignment: CDR1 SEHNR and CDR2 FQNEAQ (reference sequence). The V end was cut by 1 base, the J end by 12 bases, with 9 bases between. The CDR3 contains 12 residues. CDR3 in amino acids: CASSLETGELFF. The CDR3 nucleotides are TGTGCCAGCAGCTTAGAAACCGGGGAACTGTTTTTT. Complete variable domain (other parts from reference TRBV7-9 and TRBJ1-4): DTGVSQNPRHKITKRGQNVTFRCDPISEHNRLYWYRQTLGQGPEFLTYFQNEAQLEKSRLLSDRFSAERPKGSFSTLEIQRTEQGDSAMYLCASSLETGELFFGSGTQLSVL.

This clone came up a few times. The chain has TRBV5-6 and TRBJ1-4; the match to TRBD1 covers 11 bases. Per the germline V gene, CDR1 is SGHDT and CDR2 is YYEEEE. The CDR3 covers 16 residues. V lost 0 bases and J lost 6; bases outside the gene matches: 4. The CDR3 coding sequence is TGTGCCAGCAGCTTGGGGGACAGGGGGTTTCATGAAAAACTGTTTTTT. Encoded protein: CASSLGDRGFHEKLFF.

This sequence joins TRBV4-3 and TRBJ2-1; 7 nucleotides match TRBD2. The CDR3 spans 13 residues. With V trimmed by 3 bases and J by 9 bases, 5 bases remained unmatched. Per germline, CDR1 LGHNA and CDR2 YSLEER. The CDR3 loop is CASSQMGGTEQFF. CDR3 sequence (DNA): TGCGCCAGCAGCCAGATGGGGGGGACTGAGCAGTTCTTC.

The CDR3 sequence is CSASSRTAGRSYNSPLHF. The CDR3 nucleotides read TGCAGTGCTAGTTCCCGGACGGCAGGGAGGTCCTATAATTCACCCCTCCACTTT. The chain combines TRBV20-1 with TRBJ1-6, with D perhaps TRBD1 (5 bases). Trimming cost V 3 bases and J 1 base, with 19 bases left between them. This CDR3 region has 18 residues. The germline gives CDR1 DFQATT, CDR2 SNEGSKA (reference sequence).

This CDR3 reads CASSPLTGKEKLFF. The CDR3 DNA sequence: TGTGCCAGCAGCCCCCTGACAGGGAAGGAAAAACTGTTTTTT. This chain joins TRBV7-9 and TRBJ1-4, with 7 nucleotides matching TRBD1. From germline, CDR1 is SEHNR and CDR2 FQNEAQ (reference sequence). The CDR3 spans 14 residues. V shed 5 bases, J shed 8 bases, and the junction held 8 bases outside the gene matches. The complete variable domain, with remaining parts taken from reference TRBV7-9 and TRBJ1-4, reads DTGVSQNPRHKITKRGQNVTFRCDPISEHNRLYWYRQTLGQGPEFLTYFQNEAQLEKSRLLSDRFSAERPKGSFSTLEIQRTEQGDSAMYLCASSPLTGKEKLFFGSGTQLSVL.

This clone was detected once. V and J are TRBV7-3 and TRBJ2-2; TRBD2 matches 13 bases. Unmatched junction bases numbered 3, after V lost 5 bases and J lost 9 bases. In germline, CDR1 is SGHTA, CDR2 FQGTGA. CDR3 size: 14 residues. CDR3 residues: CASSTGTSGRELFF. In nucleotides, the CDR3 is TGTGCCAGCAGCACCGGGACTAGCGGGAGGGAGCTGTTTTTT.

This clone was counted a single time. The chain couples TRBV3-1 (or the pseudogene TRBV3-2) to TRBJ2-7; a possible D gene is TRBD2 (5 bases). The CDR3 is 14 residues long. Germline V gene data show CDR1 as LGHDT and CDR2 as YNNKEL (reference sequence). Trimming removed 4 bases at V and 1 base at J, with 11 bases between. The CDR3 spells CASSPVGNSYEQYF. The DNA for the CDR3 is TGTGCCAGCAGCCCCGTCGGGAATTCCTACGAGCAGTACTTC.

DNA for the CDR3: TGTGCCAGCAGCTTCTCTGAGGTCCGACAAGAGACCCAGTACTTC. This encodes CASSFSEVRQETQYF. This sequence joins TRBV7-2 and TRBJ2-5; no clear D gene. The V gene lost 3 bases and the J gene lost 2 bases, with 13 bases spanning the gap. CDR3 length equals 15 residues. Per germline, CDR1 SGHTA and CDR2 FQGNSA.

This rearrangement joins TRBV5-1 to TRBJ2-3; TRBD2 matches at 7 bases. Per germline, CDR1 SGHRS and CDR2 YFSETQ. The ends lost 2 bases at V and 3 bases at J; junction bases unmatched: 3. This CDR3 has 14 residues. CDR3 loop: CASSFGGSTDTQYF. CDR3 coding DNA: TGCGCCAGCAGCTTTGGCGGGAGTACAGATACGCAGTATTTT.

The J gene is TRBJ2-1, the V gene TRBV15, with TRBD2 as a possible D gene (6 bases). The CDR3 runs to 14 residues. The V end was cut by 8 bases, the J end by 2 bases, with 13 bases between. Germline CDR1 LNHNV, CDR2 YYDKDF (reference sequence). CDR3 residues: CATGIGGTYNEQFF. CDR3 nucleotides: TGTGCCACCGGGATTGGCGGGACCTACAATGAGCAGTTCTTC.

The chain recombines TRBV5-1 with TRBJ1-1; perhaps TRBD1 as D (5 bases). Germline lookup yields CDR1 SGHRS and CDR2 YFSETQ. Trimming took off 3 bases at V and 6 bases at J, with 15 bases between the two ends. There are 14 residues in the CDR3. The CDR3 DNA reads as TGCGCCAGCAGCTCCTTAGACAGAAGCTCTGAAGCTTTCTTT. Translated, it gives CASSSLDRSSEAFF.

For the CDR3, the DNA is TGTGCCAGCAGTGAAACAGGGCGTATCACTGAAGCTTTCTTT. Its protein is CASSETGRITEAFF. V usage is TRBV6-4 and J usage is TRBJ1-1; D perhaps matches TRBD1 (6 bases). The CDR3 has 14 residues. From germline, CDR1 is MRHNA and CDR2 SNTAGT. V was cut by 3 bases and J by 4 bases, with 12 bases left in between.